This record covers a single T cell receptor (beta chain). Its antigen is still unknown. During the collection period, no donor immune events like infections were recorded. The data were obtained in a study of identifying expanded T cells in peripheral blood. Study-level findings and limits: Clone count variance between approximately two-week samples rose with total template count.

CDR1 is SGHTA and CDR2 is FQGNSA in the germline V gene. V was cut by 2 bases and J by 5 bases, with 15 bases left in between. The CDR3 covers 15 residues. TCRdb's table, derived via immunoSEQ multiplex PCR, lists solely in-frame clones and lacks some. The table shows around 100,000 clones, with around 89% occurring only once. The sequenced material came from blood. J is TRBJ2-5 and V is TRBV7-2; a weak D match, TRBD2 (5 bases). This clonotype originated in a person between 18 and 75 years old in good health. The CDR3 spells CASSLSALAGETQYF. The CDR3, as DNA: TGTGCCAGCAGCTTATCGGCTCTAGCCGGGGAGACCCAGTACTTC.